This passage covers 23 T cell receptor beta chains from one sample sequenced in a study of blood T cell repertoires in COVID-19. Here immunoSEQ multiplex PCR was the method, and the copy in TCRdb shows in-frame clones only, minus some. The sample records 180,000 or so clones, approximately 87% being singletons. The sample taken for sequencing was peripheral blood. Source of these receptors: a middle-aged man with active or convalescent COVID-19.

The V call is TRBV5-5, the J call TRBJ2-2; 7 bases agree with TRBD2. This CDR3 comprises 16 residues. V lost 4 bases, J lost 3 bases, and 9 bases stayed unmatched. Germline V gene lookup returns CDR1 SGHKS and CDR2 YYEKEE (reference sequence). CDR3 protein: CASSLWASGHTGELFF. The CDR3 DNA is TGTGCCAGCAGCCTCTGGGCTAGCGGACACACCGGGGAGCTGTTTTTT.

The chain employs TRBV27 and TRBJ1-1; D might be TRBD1 (5 bases). The V end was cut by 3 bases, the J end by 2 bases, with 13 bases between. CDR1 is MNHEY and CDR2 is SMNVEV in the germline V gene (reference sequence). The CDR3 totals 15 residues. This CDR3 is CASSFSGGTNTEAFF. In nucleotides, the CDR3 is TGTGCCAGCAGTTTTTCGGGGGGGACCAACACTGAAGCTTTCTTT.

This chain uses TRBV19 with TRBJ1-4, with 7 bases matching TRBD1. CDR3 length: 13 residues. V was pared by 6 bases and J by 6 bases, with 4 bases of the junction left unmatched. Germline assignment: CDR1 LNHDA and CDR2 SQIVND (reference sequence). The CDR3 protein is CASRSGTDEKLFF. The DNA for the CDR3 is TGTGCCAGTAGATCCGGGACAGATGAAAAACTGTTTTTT.

The chain employs TRBV3-1 (or the pseudogene TRBV3-2) and TRBJ1-6; D is ambiguous. V was trimmed by 0 bases and J by 4 bases, leaving 10 bases between them. Per the germline V gene, CDR1 is LGHDT and CDR2 is YNNKEL (reference sequence). CDR3 length: 16 amino acids. The CDR3 nucleotides are TGTGCCAGCAGCCAAGATGGTAGTTTTTATAATTCACCCCTCCACTTT. Its translation is CASSQDGSFYNSPLHF.

The genes are TRBV19 and TRBJ1-4; weak D call: TRBD1 (6 bases). The CDR3 spans 13 residues. Trimming removed 3 bases from V and 6 bases from J, with 8 bases in between. Per the germline V gene, CDR1 is LNHDA and CDR2 is SQIVND (reference sequence). CDR3 loop: CASSISGDEKLFF. CDR3 sequence (DNA): TGTGCCAGTAGTATCTCAGGGGATGAAAAACTGTTTTTT.

A single count supports this clone. This chain uses TRBV20-1 with TRBJ2-1; D is unclear. This CDR3 has 10 residues. Germline V gene data show CDR1 as DFQATT and CDR2 as SNEGSKA (reference sequence). V lost 6 bases, J lost 7 bases, and 7 bases lay in between. The CDR3: CSAEENEQFF. Written as DNA, the CDR3 is TGCAGTGCCGAGGAGAATGAGCAGTTCTTC.

This clone was detected only a few times. The rearrangement joins TRBV6-5 to TRBJ1-3; no firm D call. The V end was cut by 7 bases, the J end by 0 bases, with 10 bases between. This CDR3 is 14 amino acids long. The germline CDR1 and CDR2 sequences are MNHEY and SVGAGI. The CDR3 nucleotides read TGTGCCAGCACTAGAGGCTTCTCTGGAAACACCATATATTTT. Translation: CASTRGFSGNTIYF.

The chain is built from TRBV7-8 and TRBJ1-2; TRBD1 might be the D (6 bases). From germline, CDR1 is SGHVS and CDR2 FQNEAQ. The CDR3 has 13 amino acids. Between the trimmed V and J ends, which lost 3 bases and 7 bases, there was a span of 12 bases. CDR3 nucleotide sequence: TGTGCCAGCAGCTTGGGACACTCCTCTGGCTACACCTTC. Translating gives CASSLGHSSGYTF.

The chain couples TRBV30 to TRBJ1-3, with 8 bases matching TRBD1. The CDR3 has 14 amino acids. Germline V lookup: CDR1 GTSNPN, CDR2 SVGIG (reference sequence). V shed 7 bases, J shed 0 bases, and the junction held 5 bases outside the gene matches. The CDR3 loop reads CALNRGTSGNTIYF. The CDR3 DNA follows: TGTGCCTTAAACAGGGGGACCTCTGGAAACACCATATATTTT.

The CDR3 loop is CASSQDSGTEAFF. The CDR3 region has the DNA TGTGCCAGCAGCCAAGACTCGGGGACTGAAGCTTTCTTT. The chain links TRBV4-2 to TRBJ1-1; D remains ambiguous. The CDR3 contains 13 residues. V lost 0 bases and J lost 5, with 7 bases in between. Germline V gene sequence: CDR1 LGHNA, CDR2 YNFKEQ.

This rearrangement joins TRBV6-5 to TRBJ1-4, with D perhaps matching TRBD1 (6 bases). Looked up from germline, CDR1 is MNHEY and CDR2 is SVGAGI. This CDR3 has 15 amino acids. V was cut by 7 bases and J by 8 bases, with 20 bases left in between. The CDR3 sequence: CASTKYRAQGEKLFF. CDR3 DNA sequence: TGTGCCAGCACAAAATACCGGGCCCAGGGGGAAAAACTGTTTTTT.

This rearrangement joins TRBV9 to TRBJ2-2, with D perhaps matching TRBD1 (6 bases). In germline, CDR1 is SGDLS, CDR2 YYNGEE. V lost 4 bases, J lost 0 bases, and 10 bases lay in between. The CDR3 runs 15 residues. CDR3 sequence: CASSSQGSNTGELFF. CDR3 coding DNA: TGTGCCAGCAGCTCGCAGGGGTCGAACACCGGGGAGCTGTTTTTT. Using reference TRBV9 and TRBJ2-2 for the parts outside the CDR3, the full variable domain is DSGVTQTPKHLITATGQRVTLRCSPRSGDLSVYWYQQSLDQGLQFLIQYYNGEERAKGNILERFSAQQFPDLHSELNLSSLELGDSALYFCASSSQGSNTGELFFGEGSRLTVL.

This chain joins TRBV11-2 and TRBJ1-2, with D maybe TRBD1 (5 bases). Per germline, CDR1 SGHAT and CDR2 FQNNGV. The CDR3 consists of 12 residues. Trimming stripped 5 bases from V and 8 bases from J, with 12 bases between. The CDR3 region has the DNA TGTGCCAGCAGCCATGGGGGGGACGGCTACACCTTC. It codes for CASSHGGDGYTF.

The chain links TRBV5-5 to TRBJ2-1, with D perhaps matching TRBD1 (6 bases). The germline V and J ends were trimmed by 0 bases and 7 bases, with 14 bases remaining between them. Germline CDR1 SGHKS, CDR2 YYEKEE (reference sequence). This CDR3 has 15 amino acids. The CDR3 protein is CASSLVGRGGNEQFF. In DNA, the CDR3 is TGTGCCAGCAGCTTGGTGGGCAGGGGCGGGAATGAGCAGTTCTTC.

This rearrangement joins TRBV4-1 to TRBJ2-5, with 8 bases identical to TRBD1. From germline, CDR1 is MGHRA and CDR2 YSYEKL. This CDR3 contains 16 residues. After removal of 6 bases from V and 3 bases from J, the junction contained 12 bases not matched to a gene. In DNA, the CDR3 is TGCGCCAGCAGTCACGGACAGGGACTGGGTAAAGAGACCCAGTACTTC. Amino acid sequence: CASSHGQGLGKETQYF.

The rearrangement links TRBV7-9 to TRBJ2-1; D perhaps matches TRBD1 (5 bases). Germline CDR1 is SEHNR and CDR2 is FQNEAQ (reference sequence). The CDR3 contains 16 residues. Trimming left V 2 bases short and J 9 bases short, with 20 bases between. In DNA, the CDR3 is TGTGCCAGCAGCTTATCAGGGTCAGTTATGGGGCCTGAGCAGTTCTTC. The encoded protein is CASSLSGSVMGPEQFF. Variable domain in full (rest from reference TRBV7-9 and TRBJ2-1): DTGVSQNPRHKITKRGQNVTFRCDPISEHNRLYWYRQTLGQGPEFLTYFQNEAQLEKSRLLSDRFSAERPKGSFSTLEIQRTEQGDSAMYLCASSLSGSVMGPEQFFGPGTRLTVL.

This sequence joins TRBV27 and TRBJ2-3; TRBD2 matches 10 bases. Losses at the gene ends were 3 bases for V and 5 bases for J; bases not matched to a gene: 8. Germline lookup yields CDR1 MNHEY and CDR2 SMNVEV (reference sequence). The CDR3 has 16 amino acids. CDR3 in DNA: TGTGCCAGCAGTTTCAGCGGGGGGGCAAACAGAGATACGCAGTATTTT. This encodes CASSFSGGANRDTQYF.

A remark on this clone: Distinct nucleotide sequences in the sample also encode this CDR3. V is TRBV19 and J is TRBJ1-4; unclear D gene. Germline-derived CDR1 and CDR2 are LNHDA and SQIVND (reference sequence). V lost 1 base and J 1 base, leaving 7 bases between the germline ends. The CDR3 totals 15 residues. In DNA, the CDR3 is TGTGCCAGTAGTATAGGGCGGCGAACTAATGAAAAACTGTTTTTT. The encoded protein is CASSIGRRTNEKLFF.

This sequence joins TRBV5-8 and TRBJ2-2; the match to TRBD1 covers 8 bases. The germline gives CDR1 SGHTS, CDR2 YDEGEE. Trimming took 4 bases from V and 7 from J; bases not matched to a gene: 9. This CDR3 spans 15 amino acids. The CDR3 reads CASSLRTGIGGELFF. The DNA for the CDR3 is TGTGCCAGCAGCCTAAGGACAGGGATTGGCGGGGAGCTGTTTTTT.

This rearrangement joins TRBV7-2 to TRBJ1-2; 8 bases match TRBD1. The V gene end was trimmed by 5 bases and the J gene end by 6 bases; junction bases not matched to a gene: 5. The germline V gene has CDR1 SGHTA and CDR2 FQGNSA. The CDR3 covers 13 residues. The CDR3 region is CASSQTGADGYTF. DNA for the CDR3: TGTGCCAGCAGCCAGACAGGGGCGGATGGCTACACCTTC.

The CDR3 region is CATSSRKGVTEAFF. CDR3 DNA sequence: TGTGCCACCAGCAGCAGAAAAGGGGTCACTGAAGCTTTCTTT. V and J are TRBV15 and TRBJ1-1; D perhaps matches TRBD1 (5 bases). The CDR3 runs to 14 residues. Deletions cut 3 bases from V and 4 bases from J, with 12 bases between. The V gene's germline CDR1 is LNHNV and CDR2 YYDKDF (reference sequence).

The V call is TRBV28, the J call TRBJ2-1; 9 bases are shared with TRBD2. The CDR3 sequence is 16 residues long. Germline V gene sequence: CDR1 MDHEN, CDR2 SYDVKM. The V segment lost 7 bases and the J segment 3 bases; nucleotides outside the gene matches: 10. For the CDR3, the DNA is TGTGCCAGCACCTCCTCGCGGGGGGGGCTCTACAATGAGCAGTTCTTC. Protein: CASTSSRGGLYNEQFF.

The chain carries TRBV30 and TRBJ1-5, with a possible D match to TRBD1 (6 bases). The germline V gene encodes CDR1 GTSNPN and CDR2 SVGIG (reference sequence). The germline V and J ends were trimmed by 1 base and 5 bases, with 15 bases remaining between them. The CDR3 has 15 amino acids. This chain's CDR3 is CAWSDGSAGDQPQHF. CDR3 bases: TGTGCCTGGAGTGACGGATCCGCAGGGGATCAGCCCCAGCATTTT.